This TCR beta chain was identified in a study of T cell changes during pregnancy in multiple sclerosis. CDR1 and CDR2 (germline): SGDLS, YYNGEE. V shed 4 bases and J 0 bases; nucleotides not matched to a gene: 3. CDR3 length: 15 residues. Some clones are missing from TCRdb's copy, which holds only in-frame ones; the method was immunoSEQ multiplex PCR. The sample comprises roughly 42,000 clones, 90% to 95% of which are singletons, and approximately 0.71% rests with the top ten. The chain recombines TRBV9 with TRBJ2-1, with 8 bases aligning to TRBD2. The source was CD4+ T cells from peripheral blood mononuclear cells, collected before pregnancy. The TCR comes from a female donor with multiple sclerosis, enrolled in a pregnancy study. The CDR3 DNA sequence: TGTGCCAGCAGCTTAGCGGGGAGCTCCTACAATGAGCAGTTCTTC. This sequence encodes CASSLAGSSYNEQFF. The full variable domain, rest sourced from reference TRBV9 and TRBJ2-1, is DSGVTQTPKHLITATGQRVTLRCSPRSGDLSVYWYQQSLDQGLQFLIQYYNGEERAKGNILERFSAQQFPDLHSELNLSSLELGDSALYFCASSLAGSSYNEQFFGPGTRLTVL.